This T cell receptor (beta chain) was captured in a study of cytomegalovirus exposure and HLA in healthy donors. General study points: The study put under 200 TCR beta chains on its list as cytomegalovirus-associated. Productive status was seen about 90% or about 30% of the time for most TCR beta V segments in an earlier analysis. No immune exposure information besides CMV serostatus was available. Sequencing likely generated an artifact that appeared as a cluster of highly shared sequence variants.

Both 60 Vbeta primers and 13 Jbeta primers went into the PCR. The table came from immunoSEQ multiplex PCR; TCRdb's copy has only in-frame clones and leaves some out. The table lists around 150,000 clones, 68% of them singletons. The sample holds a few counts of this clone. Antigen unknown. The junction does not match germline at one end; this may be a read error. The CDR3 has 13 amino acids. Germline values: CDR1 SGHRS, CDR2 YFSETQ. The sequenced material came from PBMCs. The source is a middle-aged woman in good health and CMV-seropositive. This sequence joins TRBV5-1 and TRBJ1-2, with D unresolved. The CDR3 DNA is TGCGCCAGCAGCTTGGCCGTCGACTATGGCTACCCCTTC. It specifies CASSLAVDYGYPF.